What follows describes a single TCR beta chain. The CDR3 runs 14 residues. Trimming took 5 bases from V and 6 from J; bases not matched to a gene: 7. Looked up from germline, CDR1 is MNHNY and CDR2 is SVGAGI (reference sequence). These data originate in a study of blood T cell repertoires in COVID-19. Per the original methods: Amplification with reference gene primers provided the estimates of nucleated cell counts. The repertoire was sequenced with immunoSEQ multiplex PCR; TCRdb's copy has only in-frame clones and lacks some. D and trimming were read from the DNA, whereas the V and J calls and clone size are those reported in that table. The table lists approximately 130,000 clones, about 86% of them singletons.

The material sequenced was peripheral blood. The TCR sequence derives from a woman in her 50s who had recovered from COVID-19. The chain couples TRBV6-6 to TRBJ2-3; 8 nucleotides line up with TRBD2. CDR3 in amino acids: CASSRTSWGDTQYF. CDR3 sequence (DNA): TGTGCCAGCAGTCGGACTAGCTGGGGGGATACGCAGTATTTT.